A single TCR beta chain is shown here with its context. These data originate in a study of blood T cell repertoires in COVID-19. From germline, CDR1 is SGHNT and CDR2 YENEEA. Between the trimmed V and J ends, which lost 3 bases and 1 base, there was a span of 10 bases. CDR3 length equals 15 residues. Participants spanned ages about 18 to 90 years and resided in 20 to 30 US areas. Either two negative PCRs, clearance, or symptom resolution qualified Cohort 3 donors as recovered. Original methodology: Amplification of reference gene primers provided the estimated nucleated cell counts. Using immunoSEQ multiplex PCR, the repertoire was profiled, and TCRdb retains in-frame clones only, with some absent. V, J and clone size reflect that table, while D and trimming were determined from the DNA. The sample lists over 200,000 clones, 80% to 90% occurring once.

The chain couples TRBV11-3 to TRBJ2-1; the D gene is possibly TRBD1 (5 bases). Sample: PBMCs or T cells enriched from blood (not recorded which). The sequence came from a man aged 30-40 years who had recovered from COVID-19. CDR3 bases: TGTGCCAGCAGCTTGACAGCCGAGTCCTACAATGAGCAGTTCTTC. It yields the protein CASSLTAESYNEQFF. The full variable domain, in which reference TRBV11-3 and TRBJ2-1 provide the parts outside the CDR3, is EAGVVQSPRYKIIEKKQPVAFWCNPISGHNTLYWYLQNLGQGPELLIRYENEEAVDDSQLPKDRFSAERLKGVDSTLKIQPAELGDSAVYLCASSLTAESYNEQFFGPGTRLTVL.